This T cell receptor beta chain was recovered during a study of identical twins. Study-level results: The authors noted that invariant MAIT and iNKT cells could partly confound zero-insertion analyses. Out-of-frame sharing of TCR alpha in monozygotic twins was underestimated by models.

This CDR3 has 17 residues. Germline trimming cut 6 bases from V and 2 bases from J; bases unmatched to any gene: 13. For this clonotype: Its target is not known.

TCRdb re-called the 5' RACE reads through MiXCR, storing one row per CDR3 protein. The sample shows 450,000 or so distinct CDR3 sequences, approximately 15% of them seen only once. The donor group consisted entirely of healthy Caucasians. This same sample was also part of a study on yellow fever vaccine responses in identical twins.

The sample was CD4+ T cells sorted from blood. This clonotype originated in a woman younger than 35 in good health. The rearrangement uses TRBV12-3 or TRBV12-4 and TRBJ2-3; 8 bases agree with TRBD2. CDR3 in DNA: TGTGCCAGCAGCCTCAAACTAGCGGAGATACACACAGATACGCAGTATTTT. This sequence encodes CASSLKLAEIHTDTQYF.